This record concerns one T cell receptor beta chain sequence. Its antigen is undetermined. This sample was included in a study of cytomegalovirus exposure and HLA in healthy donors. After removal of 2 bases from V and 1 base from J, the junction contained 4 bases not matched to a gene. Germline V gene data show CDR1 as MNHEY and CDR2 as SMNVEV (reference sequence). The CDR3 contains 15 residues. Use of 60 Vbeta and 13 Jbeta primers characterized the PCR. The repertoire was sequenced with immunoSEQ multiplex PCR; TCRdb's copy has only in-frame clones and lacks some. The table shows 180,000 or so clones, with approximately 70% occurring only once. General study points: A missense DCLRE1C variant was associated with V- and J-gene trimming of TCR beta chains in a later analysis, and an independent cohort replicated the association. There were a few CMV-associated chains whose specificity for CMV antigens was confirmed in vitro.

This rearrangement joins TRBV27 to TRBJ2-7; 8 positions match TRBD1. This receptor was taken from a human donor in good health. The sequencing sample was made of PBMCs. This CDR3 reads CASSLATGVSYEQYF. CDR3 sequence (DNA): TGTGCCAGCAGTTTAGCGACAGGGGTTTCCTACGAGCAGTACTTC.